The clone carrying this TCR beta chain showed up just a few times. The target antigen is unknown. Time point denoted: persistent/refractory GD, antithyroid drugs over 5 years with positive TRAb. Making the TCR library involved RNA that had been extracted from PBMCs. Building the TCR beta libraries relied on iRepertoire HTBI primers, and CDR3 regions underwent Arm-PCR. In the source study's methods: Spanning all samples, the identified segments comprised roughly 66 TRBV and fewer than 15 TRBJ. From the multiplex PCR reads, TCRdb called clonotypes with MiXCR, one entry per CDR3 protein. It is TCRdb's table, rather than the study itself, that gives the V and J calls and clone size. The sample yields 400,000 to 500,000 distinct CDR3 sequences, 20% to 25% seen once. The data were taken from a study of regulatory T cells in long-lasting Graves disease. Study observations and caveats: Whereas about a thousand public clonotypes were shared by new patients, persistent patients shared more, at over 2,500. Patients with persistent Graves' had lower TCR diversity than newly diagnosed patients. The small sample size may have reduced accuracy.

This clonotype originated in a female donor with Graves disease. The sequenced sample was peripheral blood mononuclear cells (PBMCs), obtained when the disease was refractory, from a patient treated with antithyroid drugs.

CDR3 in DNA: TGTGCCACCAGTGGCGGGACTAGCGGGAGAGCCGGGGAGCTGTTTTTT. Translated, it gives CATSGGTSGRAGELFF. V usage is TRBV24-1 and J usage is TRBJ2-2, with TRBD2 identical over 14 bases. The CDR3 covers 16 residues. Germline loops: CDR1 KGHDR, CDR2 SFDVKD. V was clipped by 5 bases and J by 6 bases; unmatched bases: 4.